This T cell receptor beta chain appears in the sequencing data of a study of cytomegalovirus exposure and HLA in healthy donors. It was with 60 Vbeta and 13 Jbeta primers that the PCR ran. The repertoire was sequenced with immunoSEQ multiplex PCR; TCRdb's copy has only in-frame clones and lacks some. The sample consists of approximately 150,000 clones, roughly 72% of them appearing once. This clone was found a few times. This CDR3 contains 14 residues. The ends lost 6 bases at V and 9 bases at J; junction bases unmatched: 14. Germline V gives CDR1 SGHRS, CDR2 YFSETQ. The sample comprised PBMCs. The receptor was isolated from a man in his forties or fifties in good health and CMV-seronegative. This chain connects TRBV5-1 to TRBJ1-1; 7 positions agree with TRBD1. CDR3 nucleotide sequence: TGCGCCAGCACCCCAGAATCTCAACAGGGGAAAGCTTTCTTT. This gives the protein CASTPESQQGKAFF.